A single sample gave rise to the 10 T cell receptor beta chains below, sequenced in a study of T-cell reconstitution after alpha-beta-depleted transplantation in children. The authors prepared the TCRbeta library with unique molecular identifiers. Each CDR3 protein is one row after TCRdb ran MiXCR on the PCR reads. The sample lists 300,000 to 350,000 distinct CDR3 sequences, over 20% occurring once. The sample here was PBMCs, mostly from graft donor cells, taken 180 days after TCRalphabeta/CD19-depleted stem cell transplant. The receptors were sampled from a male patient between 10 and 17 years old who had a stem cell transplant for acute lymphoblastic leukemia, so the T cells may come from the graft donor.

The chain couples TRBV5-4 to TRBJ2-4, with 9 bases that match TRBD2. In germline, CDR1 is SGHNT, CDR2 YYREEE (reference sequence). The V and J ends lost 6 bases and 1 base, in that order; junction bases with no gene match: 17. CDR3 length: 19 residues. The CDR3, as DNA: TGTGCCAGCACCTTTCGGGGACTAGCCTTACCAGGTGCCAAAAACATTCAGTACTTC. Translating gives CASTFRGLALPGAKNIQYF. The full variable domain, its missing parts supplied by reference TRBV5-4 and TRBJ2-4, is ETGVTQSPTHLIKTRGQQVTLRCSSQSGHNTVSWYQQALGQGPQFIFQYYREEENGRGNFPPRFSGLQFPNYSSELNVNALELDDSALYLCASTFRGLALPGAKNIQYFGAGTRLSVL.

This clonotype has just a few counts. The chain links TRBV27 to TRBJ2-7; D unresolved. Germline V lookup: CDR1 MNHEY, CDR2 SMNVEV (reference sequence). The CDR3 is 14 amino acids. The V end was cut by 5 bases, the J end by 2 bases, with 13 bases between. For the CDR3, the DNA is TGTGCCAGCAGTCCTCTAGTGGCCCCCTACGAGCAGTACTTC. Protein product: CASSPLVAPYEQYF.

This clonotype was detected a few times. The chain combines TRBV5-1 with TRBJ2-1; a possible D gene is TRBD2 (6 bases). V lost 5 bases, J lost 5 bases, and 14 bases lay in between. The germline gives CDR1 SGHRS, CDR2 YFSETQ. The CDR3 loop spans 14 amino acids. This CDR3 reads CASRRLAQHNEQFF. The CDR3 DNA sequence: TGCGCCAGCAGAAGGCTAGCGCAACACAATGAGCAGTTCTTC.

This clonotype was observed a few times. CDR3 sequence: CASSLAGQGRFYPTYEQYF. CDR3 bases: TGCGCCAGCAGCTTGGCCGGACAGGGGAGGTTTTATCCCACCTACGAGCAGTACTTC. The chain has TRBV5-1 and TRBJ2-7; 9 positions agree with TRBD1. The germline V gene has CDR1 SGHRS and CDR2 YFSETQ. Trimming cost V 0 bases and J 2 bases; bases outside gene matches: 15. The CDR3 has 19 residues. The full variable domain, with the rest looked up from reference TRBV5-1 and TRBJ2-7, is KAGVTQTPRYLIKTRGQQVTLSCSPISGHRSVSWYQQTPGQGLQFLFEYFSETQRNKGNFPGRFSGRQFSNSRSEMNVSTLELGDSALYLCASSLAGQGRFYPTYEQYFGPGTRLTVT.

This clonotype was observed many times. The chain links TRBV5-1 to TRBJ2-2; D remains unclear. The CDR3 has 13 residues. V gave up 0 bases and J gave up 5 bases, with 5 bases separating them. Germline values: CDR1 SGHRS, CDR2 YFSETQ. CDR3 protein: CASSLGRTGELFF. The CDR3 DNA follows: TGCGCCAGCAGCTTGGGACGTACCGGGGAGCTGTTTTTT.

The chain joins TRBV5-1 to TRBJ2-7; 12 bases agree with TRBD2. V shed 0 bases, J shed 5 bases, and the junction held 18 bases outside the gene matches. This CDR3 has 20 amino acids. Germline CDR1 SGHRS, CDR2 YFSETQ. CDR3 nucleotide sequence: TGCGCCAGCAGCTTGGCAAAGACTAGCGGGAGTCGGGGGTTATCCCACGAGCAGTACTTC. Protein: CASSLAKTSGSRGLSHEQYF.

This chain connects TRBV27 to TRBJ2-1; D might be TRBD2 (5 bases). The CDR3 has 12 amino acids. The germline V gene encodes CDR1 MNHEY and CDR2 SMNVEV (reference sequence). V was clipped by 2 bases and J by 12 bases, with 11 bases between them. In nucleotides, the CDR3 is TGTGCCAGCAGTTTAAGAGAGGGTGGGCAGTTCTTC. This translates into CASSLREGGQFF.

The chain carries TRBV3-1 and TRBJ2-7, with 8 bases aligning to TRBD2. Germline CDR1 reads LGHDT; CDR2 reads YNNKEL (reference sequence). The CDR3 totals 12 residues. The trim removed 1 base at V and 13 bases at J, leaving 6 bases unmatched. This chain's CDR3 is CASSQGPSGPYF. The CDR3 bases are TGTGCCAGCAGCCAAGGTCCTAGCGGGCCCTACTTC.

V usage is TRBV4-3 and J usage is TRBJ2-5; 12 nucleotides agree with TRBD1. Trimming at V came to 1 base and at J to 4 bases, leaving 10 bases not matched to a gene. The length of the CDR3 is 18 residues. Per germline, CDR1 LGHNA and CDR2 YSLEER. The CDR3 is CASSQVRPGTGGSETQYF. The CDR3 region has the DNA TGCGCCAGCAGCCAAGTCCGCCCCGGGACAGGGGGCTCAGAGACCCAGTACTTC.

V is TRBV4-1 and J is TRBJ2-5; the D gene is possibly TRBD2 (5 bases). The germline V gene has CDR1 MGHRA and CDR2 YSYEKL. The length of the CDR3 is 16 residues. Between the trimmed V and J ends, which lost 0 bases and 7 bases, there was a span of 18 bases. For the CDR3, the DNA is TGCGCCAGCAGCCAAGATCCGACAACGGTTCGGGGGACCCAGTACTTC. Translated, it gives CASSQDPTTVRGTQYF.